Listed below are T cell receptor beta chains from one sample, sequenced in a study of blood T cell repertoires in COVID-19. Libraries were prepared by immunoSEQ multiplex PCR; TCRdb keeps only in-frame clonotypes and omits some of them. Of roughly 230,000 clones in the sample, approximately 86% were seen once. Sequencing used peripheral blood. These receptors came from a woman older than 75 with acute or convalescent COVID-19. Each CDR3 is given with its conserved first and last residue. D genes are given only for firm matches. Expanded clones get a size class; other rows say once, few or many, or leave the size out.

>TRBV10-2|.|TRBJ1-5|TRBD1
CASRGTGPGQPQHF
TGCGCCAGCAGGGGGACAGGGCCGGGGCAGCCCCAGCATTTT
>TRBV9|few|TRBJ2-1|TRBD2
CASSISGDIYNEQFF
TGTGCCAGCAGCATAAGCGGGGATATCTACAATGAGCAGTTCTTC
>TRBV28|once|TRBJ2-5|TRBD1
CASSGTGGQETQYF
TGTGCCAGCAGTGGGACAGGGGGACAAGAGACCCAGTACTTC
>TRBV7-2|.|TRBJ1-2|.
CASSLAAGDSYGYTF
TGTGCCAGCAGCTTAGCGGCAGGGGATAGCTATGGCTACACCTTC
>TRBV5-1|few|TRBJ1-6|TRBD1
CASSPAQGFSPLHF
TGCGCCAGCAGCCCAGCACAGGGGTTTTCACCCCTCCACTTT
>TRBV21-1|.|TRBJ1-1|.
CASISPGTGVGNTEAFF
TGTGCCAGCATTAGTCCTGGGACAGGGGTTGGAAACACTGAAGCTTTCTTT
>TRBV6-6|.|TRBJ1-2|.
CASSTRSSGTPLGYTF
TGTGCCAGCAGTACCAGATCCTCCGGGACACCGCTAGGCTACACCTTC
>TRBV7-3|.|TRBJ1-2|.
CASSPLPGGGYGYTF
TGTGCCAGCAGCCCCCTCCCCGGGGGGGGCTATGGCTACACCTTC
>TRBV3-1/TRBV3-2|.|TRBJ1-2|TRBD1
CASSPTSTGGGYTF
TGTGCCAGCAGCCCGACCTCGACAGGGGGAGGCTACACCTTC
>TRBV6-6|.|TRBJ2-7|.
CASSYFPSSYEQYF
TGTGCCAGCAGTTACTTCCCTAGCTCCTACGAGCAGTACTTC
>TRBV10-3|.|TRBJ1-6|.
CAISEYPVGNSPLHF
TGTGCCATCAGTGAGTATCCGGTTGGTAATTCACCCCTCCACTTT
>TRBV24-1|few|TRBJ2-3|.
CATSELFRDTQYF
TGTGCCACCAGTGAACTATTTAGGGATACGCAGTATTTT
>TRBV2|.|TRBJ1-2|.
CASSEFTGYGYTF
TGTGCCAGCAGTGAGTTCACAGGATATGGCTACACCTTC
>TRBV28|.|TRBJ1-2|.
CASSSSLYGYTF
TGTGCCAGCAGCTCTTCACTGTATGGCTACACCTTC
>TRBV11-2|.|TRBJ2-7|.
CASSLALEQYF
TGTGCCAGCAGCTTAGCCCTCGAGCAGTACTTC
>TRBV9|.|TRBJ1-1|.
CASSQGGAGTEAFF
TGTGCCAGCAGCCAGGGAGGGGCCGGAACTGAAGCTTTCTTT
>TRBV5-4|.|TRBJ2-5|TRBD1
CASSSQGAQETQYF
TGTGCCAGCAGCTCGCAGGGGGCCCAAGAGACCCAGTACTTC
>TRBV12-5|.|TRBJ2-1|.
CASGLATRFGEQFF
TGTGCTAGTGGTTTGGCGACTAGATTCGGTGAGCAGTTCTTC
>TRBV19|once|TRBJ1-5|.
CASSIGGNQPQHF
TGTGCCAGTAGTATCGGGGGCAATCAGCCCCAGCATTTT
>TRBV3-1/TRBV3-2|.|TRBJ1-1|.
CASSLFAGEEAFF
TGTGCCAGCAGCCTCTTCGCAGGGGAAGAAGCTTTCTTT
>TRBV10-1|few|TRBJ2-7|.
CASSESGSGPSYEQYF
TGCGCCAGCAGTGAGTCTGGGTCAGGGCCATCCTACGAGCAGTACTTC
>TRBV6-5|.|TRBJ2-5|.
CASSPWRGGEETQYF
TGTGCCAGCAGTCCGTGGAGGGGTGGAGAAGAGACCCAGTACTTC
>TRBV5-4|.|TRBJ1-2|.
CASSPLGGALNYGYTF
TGTGCCAGCAGCCCCCTGGGGGGGGCCCTTAACTATGGCTACACCTTC
>TRBV7-9|.|TRBJ1-2|.
CASSLAGVSNYGYTF
TGTGCCAGCAGCTTAGCCGGGGTGTCTAACTATGGCTACACCTTC
>TRBV6-5|.|TRBJ1-1|.
CASNPTFTVAEAFF
TGTGCCAGCAATCCTACTTTCACGGTCGCTGAAGCTTTCTTT
>TRBV3-1/TRBV3-2|.|TRBJ1-1|.
CASSQLKRNTEAFF
TGTGCCAGCAGCCAACTGAAGAGGAACACTGAAGCTTTCTTT
>TRBV5-1|.|TRBJ1-2|.
CASSRGQYGYTF
TGCGCCAGCAGCCGAGGCCAGTATGGCTACACCTTC
>TRBV6-1|.|TRBJ2-2|TRBD1
CASSGFGKGAFTGELFF
TGTGCCAGCAGTGGGTTCGGAAAGGGGGCGTTCACCGGGGAGCTGTTTTTT
>TRBV5-6|.|TRBJ1-1|TRBD1
CASSSITGETEAFF
TGTGCCAGCAGCTCGATAACAGGGGAAACTGAAGCTTTCTTT
>TRBV5-1|few|TRBJ2-3|TRBD1
CASSFGTGGALSADTQYF
TGCGCCAGCAGCTTCGGGACAGGGGGAGCCCTTAGCGCAGATACGCAGTATTTT
>TRBV3-1/TRBV3-2|.|TRBJ1-2|.
CASAPRGGDYGYTF
TGTGCCAGCGCTCCGCGGGGGGGCGACTATGGCTACACCTTC
>TRBV7-2|.|TRBJ1-6|TRBD1
CASSLRQGNNSPLHF
TGTGCCAGCAGCTTGCGACAGGGCAATAATTCACCCCTCCACTTT
>TRBV29-1|.|TRBJ1-1|.
CSIGGGTLEAFF
TGCAGTATTGGGGGAGGGACCCTCGAAGCTTTCTTT
>TRBV15|.|TRBJ1-2|.
CATSRDAVAGGYGYTF
TGTGCCACCAGCAGAGATGCGGTGGCGGGGGGATATGGCTACACCTTC
>TRBV2|.|TRBJ2-5|.
CASSEIVVQETQYF
TGTGCCAGCAGTGAAATCGTAGTCCAAGAGACCCAGTACTTC
>TRBV3-1/TRBV3-2|few|TRBJ2-5|TRBD2
CASSQDFWERGILGETQYF
TGTGCCAGCAGCCAGGACTTTTGGGAGCGGGGGATCCTTGGTGAGACCCAGTACTTC
>TRBV21-1|few|TRBJ2-2|.
CASFPLKGLTHGRAGELFF
TGTGCCAGCTTCCCCCTCAAGGGACTGACGCACGGTAGGGCCGGGGAGCTGTTTTTT
>TRBV5-6|.|TRBJ1-2|.
CASSLGRAPGYTF
TGTGCCAGCAGCTTAGGCAGGGCGCCAGGCTACACCTTC
>TRBV2|.|TRBJ2-7|TRBD2
CASSEGGLTYEQYF
TGTGCCAGCAGTGAGGGGGGGTTGACCTACGAGCAGTACTTC
>TRBV3-1/TRBV3-2|.|TRBJ2-1|.
CASTIALIYNEQFF
TGTGCCAGCACCATAGCGCTTATCTACAATGAGCAGTTCTTC
>TRBV10-3|.|TRBJ2-7|TRBD2
CAISESSGGNYEQYF
TGTGCCATCAGTGAGTCGAGCGGGGGGAATTACGAGCAGTACTTC